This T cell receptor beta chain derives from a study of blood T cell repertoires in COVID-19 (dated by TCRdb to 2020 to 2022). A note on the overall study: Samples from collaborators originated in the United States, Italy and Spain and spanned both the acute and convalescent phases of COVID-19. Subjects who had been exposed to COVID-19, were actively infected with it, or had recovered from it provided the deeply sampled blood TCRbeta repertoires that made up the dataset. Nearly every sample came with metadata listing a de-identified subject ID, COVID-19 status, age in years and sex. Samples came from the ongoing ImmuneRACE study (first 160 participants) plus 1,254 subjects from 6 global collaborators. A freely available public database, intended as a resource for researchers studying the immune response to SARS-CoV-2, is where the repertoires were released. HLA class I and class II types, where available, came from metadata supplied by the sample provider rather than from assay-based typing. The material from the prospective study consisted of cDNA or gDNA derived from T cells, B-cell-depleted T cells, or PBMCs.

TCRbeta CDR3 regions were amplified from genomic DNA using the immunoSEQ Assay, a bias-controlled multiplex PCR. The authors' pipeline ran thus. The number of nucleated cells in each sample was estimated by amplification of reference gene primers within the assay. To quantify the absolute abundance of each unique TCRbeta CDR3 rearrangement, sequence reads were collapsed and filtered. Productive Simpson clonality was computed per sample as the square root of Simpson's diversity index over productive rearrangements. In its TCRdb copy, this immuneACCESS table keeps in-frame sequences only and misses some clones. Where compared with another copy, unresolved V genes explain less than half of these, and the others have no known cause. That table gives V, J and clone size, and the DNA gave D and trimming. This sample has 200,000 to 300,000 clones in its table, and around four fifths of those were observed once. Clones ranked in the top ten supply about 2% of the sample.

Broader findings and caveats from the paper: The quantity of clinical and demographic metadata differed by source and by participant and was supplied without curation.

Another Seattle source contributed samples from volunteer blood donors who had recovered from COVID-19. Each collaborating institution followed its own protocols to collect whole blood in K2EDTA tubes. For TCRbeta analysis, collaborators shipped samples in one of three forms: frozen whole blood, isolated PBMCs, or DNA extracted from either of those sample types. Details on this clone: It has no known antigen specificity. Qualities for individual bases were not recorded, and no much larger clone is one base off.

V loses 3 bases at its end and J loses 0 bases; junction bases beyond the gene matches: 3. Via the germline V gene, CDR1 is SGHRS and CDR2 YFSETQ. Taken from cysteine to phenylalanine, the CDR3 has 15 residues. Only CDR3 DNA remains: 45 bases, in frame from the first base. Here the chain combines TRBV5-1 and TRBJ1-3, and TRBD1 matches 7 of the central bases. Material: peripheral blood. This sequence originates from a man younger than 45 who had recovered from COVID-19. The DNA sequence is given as TGCGCCAGCAGCTATGGGACAGCCTCTGGAAACACCATATATTTT. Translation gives CASSYGTASGNTIYF.